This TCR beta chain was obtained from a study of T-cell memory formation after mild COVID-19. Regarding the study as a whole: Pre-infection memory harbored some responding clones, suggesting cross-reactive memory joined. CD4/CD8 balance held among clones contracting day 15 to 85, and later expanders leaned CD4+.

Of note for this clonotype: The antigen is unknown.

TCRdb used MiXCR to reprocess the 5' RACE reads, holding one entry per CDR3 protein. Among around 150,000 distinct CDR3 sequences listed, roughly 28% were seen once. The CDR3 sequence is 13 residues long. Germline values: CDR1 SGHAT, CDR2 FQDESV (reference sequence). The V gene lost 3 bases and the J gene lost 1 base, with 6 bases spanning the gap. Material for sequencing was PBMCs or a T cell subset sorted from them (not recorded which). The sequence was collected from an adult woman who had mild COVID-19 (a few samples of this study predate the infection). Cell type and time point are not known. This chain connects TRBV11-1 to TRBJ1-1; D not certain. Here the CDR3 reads CASSFGENTEAFF. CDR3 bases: TGTGCCAGCAGCTTCGGGGAGAACACTGAAGCTTTCTTT.